The 20 T cell receptor beta chains in this list originate from one sample, sequenced in a study of long-term antiretroviral therapy in people with HIV. Samples were assayed with immunoSEQ v3.0 at survey level. The repertoire was sequenced with immunoSEQ multiplex PCR; TCRdb's copy has only in-frame clones and lacks some. The table lists some 17,000 clones, under 90% of them singletons, with 8% to 9% in the top ten. This specimen consisted of unsorted PBMCs, obtained 0.1 years after starting antiretroviral therapy. The receptors were gathered from a man in his late teens or twenties with HIV.

This chain joins TRBV6-5 and TRBJ2-2; D is uncertain. V lost 2 bases to trimming and J lost 4 bases, with 14 bases between them. The CDR3 is 16 amino acids. The germline V gene has CDR1 MNHEY and CDR2 SVGAGI. The CDR3 sequence: CASSYGRQALTGELFF. The DNA for the CDR3 is TGTGCCAGCAGTTACGGTCGGCAGGCGCTCACCGGGGAGCTGTTTTTT.

The genes are TRBV4-3 and TRBJ2-2; D unclear. Germline values: CDR1 LGHNA, CDR2 YSLEER. The CDR3 totals 14 residues. V was trimmed by 4 bases and J by 5 bases, leaving 11 bases between them. DNA of the CDR3: TGCGCCAGCAGCCGCAAGGAAAGGACCGGGGAGCTGTTTTTT. It encodes CASSRKERTGELFF.

The chain is built from TRBV6-1 and TRBJ2-1; D unclear. CDR1 is MNHNS and CDR2 is SASEGT in the germline V gene. The V and J ends lost 4 bases and 4 bases respectively, with 8 bases between them. This CDR3 has 13 residues. The CDR3 region has the DNA TGTGCCAGCAGTGGACACCTATACAATGAGCAGTTCTTC. As protein: CASSGHLYNEQFF.

The chain links TRBV5-1 to TRBJ2-7; 9 bases agree with TRBD1. The CDR3 consists of 14 residues. In germline, CDR1 is SGHRS, CDR2 YFSETQ. The V segment lost 1 base and the J segment 5 bases; nucleotides outside the gene matches: 4. CDR3 protein: CASSLWDRANEQYF. CDR3 bases: TGCGCCAGCAGCTTGTGGGACAGGGCCAACGAGCAGTACTTC.

The chain combines TRBV5-8 with TRBJ2-7; unclear D gene. The CDR3 extends over 15 amino acids. Germline lookup yields CDR1 SGHTS and CDR2 YDEGEE. Trimming took 4 bases from V and 0 from J, leaving 14 bases between them. The CDR3 nucleotides are TGTGCCAGCAGCCCGCGGCGGCAGAGCTCCTACGAGCAGTACTTC. Residues: CASSPRRQSSYEQYF.

The chain couples TRBV2 to TRBJ2-1, with 9 bases that match TRBD2. V lost 8 bases to trimming and J lost 5 bases; unmatched junction nucleotides: 19. This CDR3 is built from 18 residues. The V gene's germline CDR1 is SNHLY and CDR2 FYNNEI. CDR3 protein: CASLQRGYRLADNNEQFF. Here the CDR3 DNA reads TGTGCCAGCTTGCAACGAGGGTACCGACTAGCGGACAACAATGAGCAGTTCTTC.

The rearrangement links TRBV9 to TRBJ1-3, with D unresolved. In germline, CDR1 is SGDLS, CDR2 YYNGEE. The CDR3 has 15 amino acids. Trimming cost V 0 bases and J 1 base, with 8 bases left between them. The CDR3 spells CASSVERDSGNTIYF. In DNA form, the CDR3 reads TGTGCCAGCAGCGTAGAACGAGATTCTGGAAACACCATATATTTT.

This chain uses TRBV27 with TRBJ1-1, with unresolved D. The V end lost 8 bases, the J end lost 3 bases, and 7 bases lay between the germline ends. There are 11 residues in the CDR3. Germline V gene lookup returns CDR1 MNHEY and CDR2 SMNVEV (reference sequence). The CDR3 DNA reads TGTGCCAGCTTGGGTTACACTGAAGCTTTCTTT. Its translation is CASLGYTEAFF.

This chain uses TRBV7-9 with TRBJ2-3; 7 positions agree with TRBD2. CDR3 length: 15 residues. V was clipped by 4 bases and J by 2 bases; unmatched bases: 6. Germline values: CDR1 SEHNR, CDR2 FQNEAQ (reference sequence). CDR3 bases: TGTGCCAGCAGCTACCCCGCGGGAGACACAGATACGCAGTATTTT. Its protein product is CASSYPAGDTDTQYF.

This clone was detected only a few times. V gene TRBV13 combines with J gene TRBJ2-3; D gene unclear. The V gene lost 5 bases and the J gene lost 2 bases, with 17 bases spanning the gap. The V gene's germline CDR1 is PRHDT and CDR2 FYEKMQ (reference sequence). The length of the CDR3 is 16 residues. The CDR3 region is CASSTPDAVDTDTQYF. The CDR3 coding sequence is TGTGCCAGCAGCACCCCAGACGCGGTAGACACAGATACGCAGTATTTT.

DNA for the CDR3: TGTGCCATACGAAACGGGGGGTGGACTGAGCAGTTCTTC. Translation gives CAIRNGGWTEQFF. The rearrangement joins TRBV19 to TRBJ2-1; 7 bases align to TRBD2. Trimming took 10 bases from V and 9 from J; bases not matched to a gene: 12. In germline, CDR1 is LNHDA, CDR2 SQIVND (reference sequence). The CDR3 has 13 residues.

The CDR3 reads CATSSGVDSSYEQYF. The CDR3 nucleotides are TGTGCCACCAGCAGCGGCGTGGACAGCTCCTACGAGCAGTACTTC. This chain links TRBV15 with TRBJ2-7, with D perhaps TRBD1 (6 bases). Germline V gene lookup returns CDR1 LNHNV and CDR2 YYDKDF (reference sequence). The CDR3 contains 15 residues. The V and J ends lost 3 bases and 0 bases respectively, with 12 bases between them.

J is TRBJ1-2 and V is TRBV5-4; perhaps TRBD1 as D (6 bases). The CDR3 has 14 amino acids. Per the germline V gene, CDR1 is SGHNT and CDR2 is YYREEE (reference sequence). V lost 4 bases to trimming and J lost 8 bases, with 18 bases between them. DNA for the CDR3: TGTGCCAGCAGCCGCGAGCCGGACAGTGGGGGCTACACCTTC. The encoded protein is CASSREPDSGGYTF.

The chain couples TRBV5-4 to TRBJ1-1, with D unresolved. Trimming took off 1 base at V and 10 bases at J, with 14 bases between the two ends. The CDR3 spans 13 residues. CDR1 SGHNT and CDR2 YYREEE come from the germline V gene (reference sequence). DNA of the CDR3: TGTGCCAGCAGCTTGTTTAGTTCCCAAGGAGCTTTCTTT. Amino acid sequence: CASSLFSSQGAFF.

CDR3: CASSPGGLGYGYTF. As DNA, the CDR3 is TGTGCCAGCTCACCAGGGGGGCTTGGCTATGGCTACACCTTC. The rearrangement joins TRBV18 to TRBJ1-2; D is perhaps TRBD1 (6 bases). Germline CDR1 reads KGHSH; CDR2 reads LQKENI. The V and J ends lost 2 bases and 4 bases respectively, with 11 bases between them. CDR3 length: 14 residues.

This clone was seen a single time. V gene TRBV28 combines with J gene TRBJ1-5; 10 bases agree with TRBD1. CDR1 and CDR2 (germline): MDHEN, SYDVKM. The CDR3 is made up of 15 amino acids. V trimming: 3 bases; J trimming: 7 bases; junction bases outside the gene matches: 6. The CDR3 nucleotides read TGTGCCAGCAGTTTCGCCGGGACAGGGGTACAGCCCCAGCATTTT. Translating gives CASSFAGTGVQPQHF.

Notes on this clone: A junction end diverges from the germline sequence, so it may reflect a read error. J is TRBJ1-5 and V is TRBV7-7; no clear D gene. The CDR3 runs to 18 residues. Per germline, CDR1 SSHAT and CDR2 FNYEAQ (reference sequence). The CDR3 region is CASSLRGYIRRDSQPQHF. In DNA, the CDR3 is TGTGCTAGCAGCTTACGAGGATATATTAGGAGGGATTCTCAGCCCCAGCATTTT.

The chain combines TRBV18 with TRBJ1-2; D is ambiguous. This CDR3 spans 13 amino acids. In germline, CDR1 is KGHSH, CDR2 LQKENI. Trimming took 3 bases from V and 5 from J, leaving 10 bases between them. Written as DNA, the CDR3 is TGTGCCAGCTCACCCAGAGTGGAGTATGGCTACACCTTC. This translates into CASSPRVEYGYTF.

The rearrangement uses TRBV27 and TRBJ2-7; 7 bases line up with TRBD1. Germline CDR1 reads MNHEY; CDR2 reads SMNVEV (reference sequence). The J segment lost 0 bases and the V segment lost 3 bases, leaving 5 bases of the junction unmatched. The CDR3 totals 15 residues. The CDR3 protein is CASSFTGASSYEQYF. CDR3 in DNA: TGTGCCAGCAGTTTCACAGGGGCGAGCTCCTACGAGCAGTACTTC.

This chain joins TRBV6-1 and TRBJ1-1; TRBD1 is a possible D gene (5 bases). This CDR3 spans 13 amino acids. V lost 6 bases to trimming and J lost 11 bases, with 19 bases between them. The germline CDR1 and CDR2 sequences are MNHNS and SASEGT. The CDR3 DNA follows: TGTGCCAGCAGCTTCGACAGCCAGCTCCAGGCTTTCTTT. Amino acids: CASSFDSQLQAFF.